Sequencing of this TCR beta chain was carried out in a study of sequential checkpoint blockade in melanoma. TCRdb's table, derived via immunoSEQ multiplex PCR, lists solely in-frame clones and lacks some. The table has 1,300 to 1,500 clones, 20% to 25% seen once; the top ten hold 16%. This sample's treatment: randomized to nivolumab then ipilimumab (arm A) or the reverse (arm B). The CDR3 length is 16 residues. CDR1 is SGHNT and CDR2 is YENEEA in the germline V gene. With 2 bases removed from V and 0 bases from J, the gap between germline ends came to 13 bases. The sequence came from a human donor with melanoma. J is TRBJ1-2 and V is TRBV11-3; D ambiguous. The source material was tumor tissue (inferred from file names), sampled from a patient given nivolumab and ipilimumab in sequence. Here the CDR3 DNA reads TGTGCCAGCAGCTTAAGGGCAGAAAATCCTAACTATGGCTACACCTTC. Translated, it gives CASSLRAENPNYGYTF.